This TCR beta chain originates from a study of cytomegalovirus exposure and HLA in healthy donors. This CDR3 spans 15 amino acids. The germline V gene has CDR1 SGDLS and CDR2 YYNGEE. Trimming removed 4 bases from V and 4 bases from J, with 15 bases in between. Findings and caveats of the study: The presence/absence work took it that sequencing depth was about the same across donors. Later analysis reportedly placed an Asian-associated ancestry cluster below the approximately 650-donor mean in N-insertions.

This PCR relied on a set of 60 Vbeta primers and 13 Jbeta primers. Clones were read by immunoSEQ multiplex PCR, and TCRdb kept only the in-frame ones, dropping some. This table holds fewer than 250,000 clones, about 84% found once. Details on this clone: Antigen specificity is unknown.

The clonotype was recovered from a woman in her twenties or thirties in good health and CMV-seropositive. V usage is TRBV9 and J usage is TRBJ1-3; no firm D call. Specimen: PBMCs. CDR3 coding DNA: TGTGCCAGCAGCCGCCCTGAGGGTGGCGGAAACACCATATATTTT. This sequence encodes CASSRPEGGGNTIYF.